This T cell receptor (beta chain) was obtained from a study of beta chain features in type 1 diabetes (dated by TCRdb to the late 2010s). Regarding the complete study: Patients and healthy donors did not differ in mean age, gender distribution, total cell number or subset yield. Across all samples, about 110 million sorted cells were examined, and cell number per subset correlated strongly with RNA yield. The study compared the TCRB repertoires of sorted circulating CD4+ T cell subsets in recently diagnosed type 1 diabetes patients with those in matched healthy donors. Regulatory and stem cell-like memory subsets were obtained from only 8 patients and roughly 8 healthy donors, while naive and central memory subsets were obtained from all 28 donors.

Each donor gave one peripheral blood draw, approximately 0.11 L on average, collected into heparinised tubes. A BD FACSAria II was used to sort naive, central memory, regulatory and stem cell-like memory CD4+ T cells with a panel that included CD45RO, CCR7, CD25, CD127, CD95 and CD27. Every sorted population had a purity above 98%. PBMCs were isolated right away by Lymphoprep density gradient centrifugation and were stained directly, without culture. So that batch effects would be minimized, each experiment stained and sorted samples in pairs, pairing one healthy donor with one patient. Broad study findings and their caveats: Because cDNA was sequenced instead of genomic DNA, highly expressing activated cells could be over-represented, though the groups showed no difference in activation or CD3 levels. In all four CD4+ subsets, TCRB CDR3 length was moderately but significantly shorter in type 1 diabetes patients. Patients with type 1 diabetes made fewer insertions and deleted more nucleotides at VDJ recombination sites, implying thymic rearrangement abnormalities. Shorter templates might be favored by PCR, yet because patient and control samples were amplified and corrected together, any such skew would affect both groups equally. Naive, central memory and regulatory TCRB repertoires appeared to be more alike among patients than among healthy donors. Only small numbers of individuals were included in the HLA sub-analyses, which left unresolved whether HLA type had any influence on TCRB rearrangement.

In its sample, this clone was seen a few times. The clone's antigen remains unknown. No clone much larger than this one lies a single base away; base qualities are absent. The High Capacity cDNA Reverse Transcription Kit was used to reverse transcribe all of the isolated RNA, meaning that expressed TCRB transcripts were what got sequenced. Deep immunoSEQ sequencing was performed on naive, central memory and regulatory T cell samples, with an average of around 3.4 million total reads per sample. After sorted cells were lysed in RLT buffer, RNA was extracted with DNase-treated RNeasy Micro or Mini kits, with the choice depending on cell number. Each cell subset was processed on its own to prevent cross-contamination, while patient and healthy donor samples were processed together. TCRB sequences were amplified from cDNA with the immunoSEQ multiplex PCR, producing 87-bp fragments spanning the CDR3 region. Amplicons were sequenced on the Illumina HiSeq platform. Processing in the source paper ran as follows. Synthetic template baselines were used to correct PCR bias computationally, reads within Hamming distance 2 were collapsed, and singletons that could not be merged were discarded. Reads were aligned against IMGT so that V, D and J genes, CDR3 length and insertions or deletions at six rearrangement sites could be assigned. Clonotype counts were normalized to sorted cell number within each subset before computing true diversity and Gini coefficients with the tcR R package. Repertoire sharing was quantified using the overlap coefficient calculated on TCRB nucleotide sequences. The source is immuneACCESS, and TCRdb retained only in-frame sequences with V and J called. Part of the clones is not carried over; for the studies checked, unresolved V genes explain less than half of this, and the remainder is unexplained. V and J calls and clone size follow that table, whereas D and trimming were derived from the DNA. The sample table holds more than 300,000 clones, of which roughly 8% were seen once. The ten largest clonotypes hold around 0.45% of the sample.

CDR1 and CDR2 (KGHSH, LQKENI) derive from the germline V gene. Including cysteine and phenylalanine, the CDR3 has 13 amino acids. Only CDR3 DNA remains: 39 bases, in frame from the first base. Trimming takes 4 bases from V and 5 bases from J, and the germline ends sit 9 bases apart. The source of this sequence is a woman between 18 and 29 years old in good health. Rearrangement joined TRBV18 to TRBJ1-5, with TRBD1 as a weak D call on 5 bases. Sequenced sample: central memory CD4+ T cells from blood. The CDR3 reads CASSLQGDQPQHF. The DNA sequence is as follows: TGTGCCAGCTCACTACAAGGGGATCAGCCCCAGCATTTT.